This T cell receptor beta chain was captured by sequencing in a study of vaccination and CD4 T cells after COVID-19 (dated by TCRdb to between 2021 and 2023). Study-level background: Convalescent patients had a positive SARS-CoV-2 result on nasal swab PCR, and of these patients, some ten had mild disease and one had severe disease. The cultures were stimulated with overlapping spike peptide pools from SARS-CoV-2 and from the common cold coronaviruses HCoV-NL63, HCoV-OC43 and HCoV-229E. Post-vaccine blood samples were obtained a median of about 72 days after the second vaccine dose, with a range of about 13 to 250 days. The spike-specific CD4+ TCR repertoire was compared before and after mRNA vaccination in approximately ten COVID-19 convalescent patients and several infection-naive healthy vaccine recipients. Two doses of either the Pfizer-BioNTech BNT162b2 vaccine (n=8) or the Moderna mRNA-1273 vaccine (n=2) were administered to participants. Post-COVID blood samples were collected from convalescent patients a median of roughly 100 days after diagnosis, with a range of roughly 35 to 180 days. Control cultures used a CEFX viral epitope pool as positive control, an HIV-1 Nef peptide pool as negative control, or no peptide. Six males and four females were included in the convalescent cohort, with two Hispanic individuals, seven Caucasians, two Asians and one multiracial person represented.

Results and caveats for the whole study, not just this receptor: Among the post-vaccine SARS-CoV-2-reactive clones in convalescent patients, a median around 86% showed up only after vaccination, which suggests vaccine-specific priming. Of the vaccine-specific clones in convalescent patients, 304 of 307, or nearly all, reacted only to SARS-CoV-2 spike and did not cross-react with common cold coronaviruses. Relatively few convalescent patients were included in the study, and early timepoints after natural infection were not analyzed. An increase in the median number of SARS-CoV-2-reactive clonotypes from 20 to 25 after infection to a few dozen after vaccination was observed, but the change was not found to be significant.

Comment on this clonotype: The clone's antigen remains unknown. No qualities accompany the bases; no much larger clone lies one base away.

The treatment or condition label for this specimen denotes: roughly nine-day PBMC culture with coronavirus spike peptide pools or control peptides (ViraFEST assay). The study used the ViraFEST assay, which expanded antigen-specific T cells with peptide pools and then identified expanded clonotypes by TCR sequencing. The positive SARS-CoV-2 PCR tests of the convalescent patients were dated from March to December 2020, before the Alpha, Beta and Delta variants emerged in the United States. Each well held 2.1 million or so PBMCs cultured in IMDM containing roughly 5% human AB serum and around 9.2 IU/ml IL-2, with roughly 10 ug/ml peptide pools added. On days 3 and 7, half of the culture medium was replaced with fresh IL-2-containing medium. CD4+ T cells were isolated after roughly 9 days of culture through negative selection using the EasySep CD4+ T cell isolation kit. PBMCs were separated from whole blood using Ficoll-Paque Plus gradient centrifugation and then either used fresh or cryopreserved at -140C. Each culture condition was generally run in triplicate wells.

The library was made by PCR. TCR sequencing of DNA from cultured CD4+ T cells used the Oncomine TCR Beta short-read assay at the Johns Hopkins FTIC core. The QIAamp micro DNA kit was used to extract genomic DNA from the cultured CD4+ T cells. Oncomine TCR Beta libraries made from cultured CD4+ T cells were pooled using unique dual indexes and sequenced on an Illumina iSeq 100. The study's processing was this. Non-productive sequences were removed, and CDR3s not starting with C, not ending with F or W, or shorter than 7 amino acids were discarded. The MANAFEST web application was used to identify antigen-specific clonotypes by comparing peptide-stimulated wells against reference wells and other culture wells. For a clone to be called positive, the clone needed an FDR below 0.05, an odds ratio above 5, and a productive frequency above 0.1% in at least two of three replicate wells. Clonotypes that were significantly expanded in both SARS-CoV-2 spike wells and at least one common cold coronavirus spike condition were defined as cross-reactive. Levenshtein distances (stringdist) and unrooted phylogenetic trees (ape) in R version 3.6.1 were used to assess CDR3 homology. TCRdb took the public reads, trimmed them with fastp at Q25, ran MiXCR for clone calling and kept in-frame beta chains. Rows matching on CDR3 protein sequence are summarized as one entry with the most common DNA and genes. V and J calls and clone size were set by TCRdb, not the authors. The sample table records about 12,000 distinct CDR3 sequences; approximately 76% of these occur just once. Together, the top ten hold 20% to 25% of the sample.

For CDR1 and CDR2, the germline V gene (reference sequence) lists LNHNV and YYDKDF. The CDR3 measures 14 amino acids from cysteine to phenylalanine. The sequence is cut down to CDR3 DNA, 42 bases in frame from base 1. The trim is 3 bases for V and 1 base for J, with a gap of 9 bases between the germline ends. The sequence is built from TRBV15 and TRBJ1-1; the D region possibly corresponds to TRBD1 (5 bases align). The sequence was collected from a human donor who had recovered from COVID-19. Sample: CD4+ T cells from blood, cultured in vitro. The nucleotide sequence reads TGTGCCACCAGCAGTCATGGGGGGAACACTGAAGCTTTCTTT. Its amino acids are CATSSHGGNTEAFF.